The clone carrying this T cell receptor beta chain was recorded at least ten times. Its antigen is unknown. Sequencing ends 3 residues short of the CDR3 end; the germline J gene provides the rest. This entry is derived from a study of T cell clonality in common variable immunodeficiency. General observations from the study: What drives increased CVID clonality needs T cell subpopulation sequencing. In common variable immunodeficiency, TCR beta chains reportedly carried fewer deletions and N-nucleotide insertions. Patient heterogeneity in the CVID cohort limited correlations between repertoire features and clinical complications.

Sequencing input was equivalent genomic DNA from CVID and controls. The protocol was immunoSEQ multiplex PCR, while the TCRdb copy is restricted to in-frame clones and leaves out a portion. The table lists roughly 32,000 clones, with no singletons. V lost 0 bases and J lost 8, with 6 bases in between. Germline V CDR1 and CDR2: SGHNT, YYREEE (reference sequence). CDR3 length: 12 residues. The clonotype originates from a human donor with common variable immunodeficiency. Sample: peripheral blood mononuclear cells. V is TRBV5-4 and J is TRBJ2-1; no clear D gene. CDR3 DNA, as far as it was read: TGTGCCAGCAGCTTGGTAACGGATGAG. Translated, it gives CASSLVTDE. The CDR3 as a whole reads CASSLVTDEQFF.